The 26 T cell receptor beta chains below come from one sample, sequenced in a study of blood T cell repertoires in COVID-19. Assay: immunoSEQ multiplex PCR; the TCRdb copy retains only in-frame clones and omits some. The repertoire has around 200,000 clones, 86% of them found once; the top ten carry 4.5% to 6.5%. Sequences were obtained from PBMCs or T cells enriched from blood (not recorded which). The receptors derive from a man between 40 and 49 years old with acute COVID-19.

The chain joins TRBV30 to TRBJ1-1; D uncertain. Trimming cost V 3 bases and J 11 bases, with 13 bases left between them. CDR1 and CDR2 (germline): GTSNPN, SVGIG (reference sequence). The CDR3 is made up of 11 amino acids. CDR3 sequence (DNA): TGTGCCTGGAGCGTACCGGGTAGGGCTTTCTTT. This codes for CAWSVPGRAFF.

This clone showed up just once. The genes are TRBV24-1 and TRBJ1-2; weak D call: TRBD1 (6 bases). The germline CDR1 and CDR2 sequences are KGHDR and SFDVKD. The CDR3 contains 12 residues. V lost 9 bases and J 8 bases, leaving 15 bases between the germline ends. Written as DNA, the CDR3 is TGTGCCACCCAATCCGAGGGGGGGGGCTACACCTTC. It translates to CATQSEGGGYTF.

The rearrangement uses TRBV5-1 and TRBJ2-6, with D maybe TRBD2 (7 bases). CDR1 SGHRS and CDR2 YFSETQ come from the germline V gene. V was pared by 0 bases and J by 0 bases, with 10 bases between. The CDR3 is 17 residues long. CDR3 nucleotide sequence: TGCGCCAGCAGCTTGGCGGGGGGCAACTCTGGGGCCAACGTCCTGACTTTC. Its translation is CASSLAGGNSGANVLTF.

This clone was recorded once. V and J are TRBV5-1 and TRBJ2-1, with D possibly TRBD1 on 6 matching bases. Trimming removed 4 bases from V and 6 bases from J, with 8 bases in between. The germline gives CDR1 SGHRS, CDR2 YFSETQ. The CDR3 spans 12 residues. CDR3 nucleotide sequence: TGCGCCAGCAGCCCAGGGGCCAATGAGCAGTTCTTC. This sequence encodes CASSPGANEQFF.

DNA for the CDR3: TGTGCCAGCGTTCGAATGATGGACAGCTCCTATAATTCACCCCTCCACTTT. Its protein product is CASVRMMDSSYNSPLHF. The chain couples TRBV2 to TRBJ1-6; D possibly corresponds to TRBD1 (6 bases). Trimming removed 8 bases at V and 0 bases at J, with 17 bases between. Germline V gives CDR1 SNHLY, CDR2 FYNNEI. This CDR3 contains 17 residues.

The chain uses TRBV2 and TRBJ1-4; possible D gene TRBD1, 5 bases. V was pared by 4 bases and J by 8 bases, with 14 bases between. The CDR3 has 14 amino acids. Germline V lookup: CDR1 SNHLY, CDR2 FYNNEI. This CDR3 is CASSGRLEGEKLFF. The CDR3 DNA sequence: TGTGCCAGCAGTGGCCGACTGGAGGGGGAAAAACTGTTTTTT.

The chain is built from TRBV19 and TRBJ1-1, with D possibly TRBD1 on 5 matching bases. V was clipped by 5 bases and J by 4 bases, with 11 bases between them. This CDR3 has 13 amino acids. Germline V gene data show CDR1 as LNHDA and CDR2 as SQIVND (reference sequence). The CDR3 nucleotides are TGTGCCAGTAGTCAGGGCTCCGGCACTGAAGCTTTCTTT. This codes for CASSQGSGTEAFF. The variable domain in full, completed from reference TRBV19 and TRBJ1-1, reads DGGITQSPKYLFRKEGQNVTLSCEQNLNHDAMYWYRQDPGQGLRLIYYSQIVNDFQKGDIAEGYSVSREKKESFPLTVTSAQKNPTAFYLCASSQGSGTEAFFGQGTRLTVV.

The gene calls are TRBV4-1 and TRBJ2-7; 7 nucleotides match TRBD1. The J segment lost 2 bases and the V segment lost 3 bases, leaving 4 bases of the junction unmatched. Germline lookup yields CDR1 MGHRA and CDR2 YSYEKL. CDR3 length: 14 residues. CDR3 sequence: CASSHTGTAYEQYF. DNA of the CDR3: TGCGCCAGCAGCCATACCGGGACAGCCTACGAGCAGTACTTC.

The gene calls are TRBV27 and TRBJ2-1, with unresolved D. The CDR3 runs 12 residues. The germline V gene encodes CDR1 MNHEY and CDR2 SMNVEV (reference sequence). The V end was cut by 8 bases, the J end by 3 bases, with 8 bases between. DNA for the CDR3: TGTGCCAGCCAGGATTTCTACAATGAGCAGTTCTTC. Translation gives CASQDFYNEQFF.

The chain joins TRBV11-2 to TRBJ2-7; 14 bases align to TRBD2. Germline CDR1 is SGHAT and CDR2 is FQNNGV. This CDR3 comprises 16 residues. J lost 5 bases, V lost 5 bases, and 8 bases had no gene match. The CDR3 sequence is CASSHGLAGGFHEQYF. CDR3 bases: TGTGCCAGCAGCCATGGACTAGCGGGAGGCTTCCACGAGCAGTACTTC. Variable domain in full (rest from reference TRBV11-2 and TRBJ2-7): EAGVAQSPRYKIIEKRQSVAFWCNPISGHATLYWYQQILGQGPKLLIQFQNNGVVDDSQLPKDRFSAERLKGVDSTLKIQPAKLEDSAVYLCASSHGLAGGFHEQYFGPGTRLTVT.

The V and J genes are TRBV5-1 and TRBJ2-1; 7 nucleotides align to TRBD1. V shed 2 bases, J shed 9 bases, and the junction held 8 bases outside the gene matches. This CDR3 region has 14 residues. CDR1 SGHRS and CDR2 YFSETQ come from the germline V gene. CDR3 residues: CASSFTTGDAEQFF. The CDR3 nucleotides read TGCGCCAGCAGCTTCACCACAGGGGATGCTGAGCAGTTCTTC.

The chain links TRBV20-1 to TRBJ2-4; TRBD2 aligns across 9 bases. The CDR3 consists of 16 residues. V lost 3 bases, J lost 8 bases, and 14 bases stayed unmatched. CDR1 and CDR2 (germline): DFQATT, SNEGSKA (reference sequence). The CDR3 DNA follows: TGCAGTGCTAGTAGTCGGGGTAGCGGGAGCGGAGACATTCAGTACTTC. This encodes CSASSRGSGSGDIQYF.

The chain uses TRBV10-2 and TRBJ1-2; D perhaps matches TRBD1 (5 bases). V was cut by 1 base and J by 5 bases, with 8 bases left in between. The CDR3 extends over 13 amino acids. Germline CDR1 and CDR2: WSHSY and SAAADI. CDR3: CASSEWGGYGYTF. The CDR3 coding sequence is TGCGCCAGCAGTGAGTGGGGGGGGTATGGCTACACCTTC.

The genes are TRBV14 and TRBJ2-1; 8 bases match TRBD1. Trimming cost V 2 bases and J 5 bases; bases outside gene matches: 14. The germline CDR1 and CDR2 sequences are SGHDN and FVKESK. The CDR3 runs to 18 residues. The CDR3 is CASSQRLGGRGQNNEQFF. The CDR3 DNA reads TGTGCCAGCAGCCAACGCCTGGGTGGCAGGGGGCAGAACAATGAGCAGTTCTTC. Looking up the rest from reference TRBV14 and TRBJ2-1 gives the full variable domain: EAGVTQFPSHSVIEKGQTVTLRCDPISGHDNLYWYRRVMGKEIKFLLHFVKESKQDESGMPNNRFLAERTGGTYSTLKVQPAELEDSGVYFCASSQRLGGRGQNNEQFFGPGTRLTVL.

This clone appeared a few times. The V gene is TRBV5-8, the J gene TRBJ1-1; a possible D gene is TRBD1 (6 bases). Trimming removed 4 bases at V and 6 bases at J, with 16 bases between. Germline lookup yields CDR1 SGHTS and CDR2 YDEGEE. This CDR3 has 14 amino acids. The CDR3 region is CASSLTHRVAEAFF. CDR3 coding DNA: TGTGCCAGCAGCCTAACTCACAGGGTCGCTGAAGCTTTCTTT.

The chain joins TRBV11-2 to TRBJ2-5; no reliable D call. CDR1 is SGHAT and CDR2 is FQNNGV in the germline V gene. The CDR3 is made up of 12 amino acids. Trimming left V 1 base short and J 2 bases short, with 2 bases between. Here the CDR3 reads CASSLAQETQYF. The CDR3 nucleotides read TGTGCCAGCAGCTTAGCTCAAGAGACCCAGTACTTC.

The V call is TRBV30, the J call TRBJ2-5; 8 nucleotides align to TRBD2. The CDR3 length is 12 residues. V gave up 5 bases and J gave up 5 bases; unmatched junction bases: 4. Germline V gene data show CDR1 as GTSNPN and CDR2 as SVGIG (reference sequence). The CDR3 DNA reads TGTGCCTGGGGACTAGCAGAGGAGACCCAGTACTTC. It encodes CAWGLAEETQYF.

This clone was picked up a small number of times. V usage is TRBV7-9 and J usage is TRBJ2-2; TRBD2 aligns across 10 bases. The V and J ends lost 4 bases and 1 base, in that order; junction bases with no gene match: 0. The germline V gene encodes CDR1 SEHNR and CDR2 FQNEAQ (reference sequence). The CDR3 is made up of 15 amino acids. As DNA, the CDR3 is TGTGCCAGCAGCTGGACTAGCGGGAACACCGGGGAGCTGTTTTTT. Encoded protein: CASSWTSGNTGELFF. Variable domain in full (rest from reference TRBV7-9 and TRBJ2-2): DTGVSQNPRHKITKRGQNVTFRCDPISEHNRLYWYRQTLGQGPEFLTYFQNEAQLEKSRLLSDRFSAERPKGSFSTLEIQRTEQGDSAMYLCASSWTSGNTGELFFGEGSRLTVL.

This chain's CDR3 is CASSMWQGSSYEQYF. In nucleotides, the CDR3 is TGTGCCAGTAGTATGTGGCAGGGGTCCTCCTACGAGCAGTACTTC. The chain recombines TRBV19 with TRBJ2-7; D is perhaps TRBD1 (6 bases). The CDR3 has 15 amino acids. V was pared by 3 bases and J by 0 bases, with 12 bases between. CDR1 and CDR2 (germline): LNHDA, SQIVND (reference sequence).

DNA of the CDR3: TGTGCCGTGACAGGGGGTCGGTACGAGCAGTACTTC. Encoded protein: CAVTGGRYEQYF. The genes are TRBV6-5 and TRBJ2-7, with 9 bases matching TRBD1. In germline, CDR1 is MNHEY, CDR2 SVGAGI. This CDR3 region has 12 residues. J lost 4 bases, V lost 11 bases, and 6 bases had no gene match.

The J gene is TRBJ2-1, the V gene TRBV29-1; 11 positions agree with TRBD2. Germline V CDR1 and CDR2: SQVTM, ANQGSEA. V trimming: 7 bases; J trimming: 3 bases; junction bases outside the gene matches: 5. The CDR3 has 14 residues. The CDR3 loop is CSDSTSGIYNEQFF. DNA for the CDR3: TGCAGCGACTCGACTAGCGGGATCTACAATGAGCAGTTCTTC.

The rearrangement joins TRBV7-9 to TRBJ1-6; no reliable D call. CDR1 and CDR2 (germline): SEHNR, FQNEAQ (reference sequence). This CDR3 spans 12 amino acids. Trimming took 4 bases from V and 7 from J, leaving 5 bases between them. CDR3 bases: TGTGCCAGCAGCTCTGAGAATTCACCCCTCCACTTT. It specifies CASSSENSPLHF.

V usage is TRBV27 and J usage is TRBJ2-3; 11 bases are shared with TRBD2. CDR1 MNHEY and CDR2 SMNVEV come from the germline V gene (reference sequence). The trim removed 0 bases at V and 5 bases at J, leaving 4 bases unmatched. The CDR3 is made up of 16 amino acids. CDR3 sequence reads: CASSLSLAGVGDTQYF. In nucleotides, the CDR3 is TGTGCCAGCAGTTTATCACTAGCGGGAGTCGGAGATACGCAGTATTTT.

The chain has TRBV18 and TRBJ2-5; 8 bases line up with TRBD1. The CDR3 contains 15 residues. CDR1 and CDR2 from the germline V gene are KGHSH and LQKENI. Trimming at V came to 1 base and at J to 4 bases, leaving 5 bases not matched to a gene. The DNA for the CDR3 is TGTGCCAGCTCACCACGGGACAGGACTGGAGAGACCCAGTACTTC. This encodes CASSPRDRTGETQYF.

This chain joins TRBV7-8 and TRBJ2-3, with 10 positions matching TRBD2. V lost 5 bases and J lost 2; bases outside the gene matches: 7. Germline V gene sequence: CDR1 SGHVS, CDR2 FQNEAQ. This CDR3 is 16 amino acids long. CDR3 sequence: CASSVLLAGNTDTQYF. The CDR3 coding sequence is TGTGCCAGCAGCGTATTACTAGCGGGGAACACAGATACGCAGTATTTT.

This chain joins TRBV28 and TRBJ1-4; D unclear. Trimming cost V 3 bases and J 7 bases, with 3 bases left between them. This CDR3 has 11 amino acids. In germline, CDR1 is MDHEN, CDR2 SYDVKM. Here the CDR3 reads CASSFSEKLFF. The CDR3 DNA reads TGTGCCAGCAGTTTCAGTGAAAAACTGTTTTTT.